This record concerns one TCR beta chain sequence. The repertoire was sequenced with immunoSEQ multiplex PCR; TCRdb's copy has only in-frame clones and lacks some. The sample lists approximately 250,000 clones, roughly 89% seen once, with approximately 3% in the top ten. The entry originates in a study of Ad26.COV2.S vaccination and SARS-CoV-2 variants. Treatment noted: 15 to 20 received Ad26.COV2.S at low or high dose, single or two shots; about 5 received placebo; per-sample allocation not given. Samples analyzed were those drawn on day 63 after the first vaccine or placebo injection. The sample consisted of peripheral blood, taken in a trial of Ad26.COV2.S vaccine versus placebo. This clonotype was obtained from a person aged 18-65 years who received the Ad26.COV2.S COVID-19 vaccine or a placebo.

CDR3 sequence reads: CASSAVGSSGSIYEQYV. The DNA for the CDR3 is TGTGCCAGCAGCGCGGTGGGGTCTAGCGGGAGTATTTACGAGCAGTACGTC. The chain couples TRBV6-4 to TRBJ2-7, with 10 bases lining up with TRBD2. The CDR3 runs 17 residues. The germline V gene has CDR1 MRHNA and CDR2 SNTAGT. Trimming removed 6 bases from V and 4 bases from J; junction bases left unmatched: 15.